The 10 T cell receptor beta chains given below trace back to one sample, sequenced in a study of CD8+CD57+ T cells in acquired aplastic anemia. Genomic DNA was employed as the template in profiling TCR beta VDJ and CDR3. MiXCR was run by TCRdb on the reads, yielding one entry per CDR3 protein. The top ten hold 25% to 35% of the sample, which has about 110,000 distinct CDR3 sequences, around 53% seen once. The sample comprised sorted CD4+, CD8+, or CD8+CD57+ T cells (not recorded which) from PBMCs. The receptor set was obtained from a human donor in good health, serving as a control.

This clonotype was found a few times. A single base separates this from a much larger clone, so it may be a read error. The J gene is TRBJ2-7, the V gene TRBV4-3; 7 bases line up with TRBD1. The ends lost 4 bases at V and 1 base at J; junction bases unmatched: 7. CDR3 length: 15 residues. Looked up from germline, CDR1 is LGHNA and CDR2 is YSLEER. The CDR3 here is CASSPATGRSYEQYF. The CDR3 coding sequence is TGCGCCAGCAGCCCGGCGACAGGGAGATCCTACGAGCAGTACTTC.

Worth noting for this clonotype: Given a much more abundant clone one base away, this may be a read error. The gene calls are TRBV11-2 and TRBJ1-1; D gene uncertain. Germline CDR1 SGHAT, CDR2 FQNNGV. This CDR3 is 12 amino acids long. CDR3 sequence reads: CSSSLDITEAFF. In nucleotides, the CDR3 is TGTTCCAGCAGCTTAGATATTACTGAAGCTTTCTTT.

This clonotype was recorded at least ten times. The chain couples TRBV27 to TRBJ2-7; TRBD1 is a possible D gene (6 bases). From germline, CDR1 is MNHEY and CDR2 SMNVEV (reference sequence). The CDR3 is made up of 13 amino acids. V lost 7 bases, J lost 5 bases, and 15 bases lay in between. CDR3 residues: CASISTGKNEQYF. CDR3 nucleotides: TGTGCCAGCATCAGCACAGGGAAGAACGAGCAGTACTTC.

The chain joins TRBV5-6 to TRBJ2-5; 11 bases are shared with TRBD2. V lost 4 bases and J lost 4; bases outside the gene matches: 9. From germline, CDR1 is SGHDT and CDR2 YYEEEE. The CDR3 is made up of 16 amino acids. DNA for the CDR3: TGTGCCAGCAGCCCGAAACTAGCGGGGGCGGGAGAGACCCAGTACTTC. Translated, it gives CASSPKLAGAGETQYF.

The J gene is TRBJ2-5, the V gene TRBV12-3 or TRBV12-4, with a tentative D call TRBD2 (7 bases). The CDR3 contains 15 residues. V shed 5 bases and J shed 13 bases, with 26 bases lying between them. The CDR3 loop is CASSDGGGGQAYPYF. DNA for the CDR3: TGTGCCAGCAGTGACGGGGGAGGGGGACAAGCGTATCCGTACTTC.

V usage is TRBV6-2 or TRBV6-3 and J usage is TRBJ1-6; 10 nucleotides agree with TRBD1. The CDR3 is 15 residues long. CDR1 MNHEY and CDR2 SVGEGT come from the germline V gene. The J segment lost 10 bases and the V segment lost 4 bases, leaving 7 bases of the junction unmatched. The CDR3 nucleotides are TGTGCCAGCAGTTCCTCCGGGACAGGGGACTCACCCCTCCACTTT. Translating it yields CASSSSGTGDSPLHF.

As for this clonotype: Given a much more abundant clone one base away, this may be a read error. The chain couples TRBV19 to TRBJ1-4; 7 nucleotides match TRBD1. CDR1 and CDR2 from the germline V gene are LNHDA and SQIVND (reference sequence). This CDR3 has 16 amino acids. The CDR3 is CANSSLLTGRSEKLFF. For the CDR3, the DNA is TGTGCCAATAGTTCCCTTCTGACAGGGCGGAGTGAAAAACTGTTTTTT.

A few counts support this clonotype. The chain recombines TRBV11-2 with TRBJ1-1; tentative D call: TRBD1 (6 bases). CDR1 SGHAT and CDR2 FQNNGV come from the germline V gene. The CDR3 totals 14 residues. V was cut by 5 bases and J by 6 bases, with 16 bases left in between. CDR3 loop: CASSPTGSYAEAFF. CDR3 nucleotides: TGTGCCAGCAGCCCTACAGGGAGCTACGCTGAAGCTTTCTTT.

This clonotype was counted at least ten times. The chain uses TRBV2 and TRBJ2-7; TRBD1 matches 8 bases. Germline CDR1 is SNHLY and CDR2 is FYNNEI. The CDR3 is 13 residues long. The trim removed 7 bases at V and 3 bases at J, leaving 5 bases unmatched. CDR3 sequence: CASNPGTGYEQYF. Written as DNA, the CDR3 is TGTGCCAGCAACCCCGGGACAGGCTACGAGCAGTACTTC.

This clonotype showed up just once. The chain uses TRBV4-3 and TRBJ2-2; 10 nucleotides agree with TRBD1. Unmatched junction bases numbered 7, after V lost 3 bases and J lost 9 bases. This CDR3 contains 15 residues. Germline CDR1 is LGHNA and CDR2 is YSLEER. This CDR3 reads CASSHDRGLARELFF. The DNA for the CDR3 is TGCGCCAGCAGCCATGACAGGGGGCTGGCCCGGGAGCTGTTTTTT.